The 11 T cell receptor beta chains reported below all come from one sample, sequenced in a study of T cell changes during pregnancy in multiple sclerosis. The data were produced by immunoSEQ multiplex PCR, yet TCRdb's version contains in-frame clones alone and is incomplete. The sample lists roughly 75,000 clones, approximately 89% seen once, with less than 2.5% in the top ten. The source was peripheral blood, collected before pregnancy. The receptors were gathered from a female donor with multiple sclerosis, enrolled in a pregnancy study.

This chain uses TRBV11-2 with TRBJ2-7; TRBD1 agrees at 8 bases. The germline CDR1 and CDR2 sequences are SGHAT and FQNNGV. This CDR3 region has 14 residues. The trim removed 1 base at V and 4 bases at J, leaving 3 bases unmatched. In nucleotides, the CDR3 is TGTGCCAGCAGCTTAGTCACAGGGGGATACGAGCAGTACTTC. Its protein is CASSLVTGGYEQYF.

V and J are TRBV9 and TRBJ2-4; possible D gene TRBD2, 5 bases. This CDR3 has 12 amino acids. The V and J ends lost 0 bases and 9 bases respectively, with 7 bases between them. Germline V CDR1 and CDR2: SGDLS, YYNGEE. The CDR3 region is CASSVEGSIQYF. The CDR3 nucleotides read TGTGCCAGCAGCGTAGAAGGGAGCATTCAGTACTTC.

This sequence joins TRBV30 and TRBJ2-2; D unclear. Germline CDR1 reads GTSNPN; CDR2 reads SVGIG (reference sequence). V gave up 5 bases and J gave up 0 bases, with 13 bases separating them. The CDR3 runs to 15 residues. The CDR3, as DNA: TGTGCCTGGCAAGTGTGGCAGTCGAACACCGGGGAGCTGTTTTTT. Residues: CAWQVWQSNTGELFF.

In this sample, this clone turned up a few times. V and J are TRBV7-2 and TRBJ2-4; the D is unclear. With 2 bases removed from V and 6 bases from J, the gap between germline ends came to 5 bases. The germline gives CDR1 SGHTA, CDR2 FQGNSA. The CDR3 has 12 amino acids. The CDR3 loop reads CASSLSPNIQYF. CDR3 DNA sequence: TGTGCCAGCAGCTTAAGCCCAAACATTCAGTACTTC.

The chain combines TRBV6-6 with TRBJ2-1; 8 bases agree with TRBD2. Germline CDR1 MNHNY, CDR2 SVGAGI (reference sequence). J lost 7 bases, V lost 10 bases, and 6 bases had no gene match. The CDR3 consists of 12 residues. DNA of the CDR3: TGTGCCACGGGAGGGGGGGGAAATGAGCAGTTCTTC. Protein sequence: CATGGGGNEQFF.

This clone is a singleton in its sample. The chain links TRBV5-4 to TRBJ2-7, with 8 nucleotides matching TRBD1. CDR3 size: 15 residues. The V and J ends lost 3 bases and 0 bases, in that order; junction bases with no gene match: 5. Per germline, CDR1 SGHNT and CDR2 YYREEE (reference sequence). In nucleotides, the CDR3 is TGTGCCAGCAGCTCTCGGACAGGGAGCTCCTACGAGCAGTACTTC. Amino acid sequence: CASSSRTGSSYEQYF.

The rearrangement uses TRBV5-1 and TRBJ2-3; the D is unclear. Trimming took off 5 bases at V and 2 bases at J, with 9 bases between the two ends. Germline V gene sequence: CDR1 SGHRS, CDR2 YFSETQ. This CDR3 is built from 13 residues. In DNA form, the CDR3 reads TGCGCCAGCAGGCAGCAGGTCACAGATACGCAGTATTTT. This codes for CASRQQVTDTQYF.

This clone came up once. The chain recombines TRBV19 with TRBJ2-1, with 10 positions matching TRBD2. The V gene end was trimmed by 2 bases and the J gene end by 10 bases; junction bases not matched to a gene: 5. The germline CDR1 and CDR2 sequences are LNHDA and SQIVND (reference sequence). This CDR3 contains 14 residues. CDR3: CASSIPATSGEQFF. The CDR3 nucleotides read TGTGCCAGTAGTATACCTGCGACTAGCGGGGAGCAGTTCTTC.

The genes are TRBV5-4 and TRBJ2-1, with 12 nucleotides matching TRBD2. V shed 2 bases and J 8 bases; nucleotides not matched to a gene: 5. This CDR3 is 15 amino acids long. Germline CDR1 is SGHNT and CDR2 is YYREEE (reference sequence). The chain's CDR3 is CASSFLAGGPHEQFF. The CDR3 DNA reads TGTGCCAGCAGCTTTCTAGCGGGGGGGCCCCATGAGCAGTTCTTC. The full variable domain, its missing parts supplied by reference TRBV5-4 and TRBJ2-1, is ETGVTQSPTHLIKTRGQQVTLRCSSQSGHNTVSWYQQALGQGPQFIFQYYREEENGRGNFPPRFSGLQFPNYSSELNVNALELDDSALYLCASSFLAGGPHEQFFGPGTRLTVL.

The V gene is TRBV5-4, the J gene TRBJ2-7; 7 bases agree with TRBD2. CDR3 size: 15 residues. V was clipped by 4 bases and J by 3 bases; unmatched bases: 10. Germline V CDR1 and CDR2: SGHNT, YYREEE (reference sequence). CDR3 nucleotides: TGTGCCAGCAGCCCGGGACTGGGGGAGGGCTACGAGCAGTACTTC. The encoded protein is CASSPGLGEGYEQYF. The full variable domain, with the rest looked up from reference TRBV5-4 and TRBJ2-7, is ETGVTQSPTHLIKTRGQQVTLRCSSQSGHNTVSWYQQALGQGPQFIFQYYREEENGRGNFPPRFSGLQFPNYSSELNVNALELDDSALYLCASSPGLGEGYEQYFGPGTRLTVT.

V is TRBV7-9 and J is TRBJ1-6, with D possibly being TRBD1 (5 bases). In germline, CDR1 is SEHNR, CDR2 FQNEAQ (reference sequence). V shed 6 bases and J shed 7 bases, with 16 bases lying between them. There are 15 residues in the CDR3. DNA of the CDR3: TGTGCCAGCAGAGCCTGGGGCGGTACGAATTCACCCCTCCACTTT. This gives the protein CASRAWGGTNSPLHF.